This T cell receptor (beta chain) was captured by sequencing in a study of naive and memory T cell subsets. Study results and caveats: Gini index rose across naive, CM, EM and EMRA in CD4 and CD8. TCR counts from RNA may reflect activation-linked expression changes.

The CDR3 length is 14 residues. Germline values: CDR1 MNHEY, CDR2 SVGEGT. Trimming stripped 8 bases from V and 7 bases from J, with 20 bases between. Two oligonucleotides, mixed equimolar, formed the beta constant-region primer covering TRBC1 and TRBC2. A 12-nucleotide UMI and the SP2 primer were added to the cDNA 3' end by oligonucleotide ligation. TCRdb re-analysed the UMI-ligation and nested PCR reads in MiXCR, keeping a single row per CDR3 protein. Among 84,000 or so distinct CDR3 sequences listed, 5.5% to 8.5% were seen once. Points on this clonotype: As yet, its antigen is unknown.

The sample was central memory CD4+ T cells from blood. The sequence derives from a human donor in good health. The chain has TRBV6-2 or TRBV6-3 and TRBJ2-5; D possibly corresponds to TRBD1 (6 bases). The DNA for the CDR3 is TGTGCCAGCCGGGACACCCGTACCGTGGTGACCCAGTACTTC. Its translation: CASRDTRTVVTQYF.